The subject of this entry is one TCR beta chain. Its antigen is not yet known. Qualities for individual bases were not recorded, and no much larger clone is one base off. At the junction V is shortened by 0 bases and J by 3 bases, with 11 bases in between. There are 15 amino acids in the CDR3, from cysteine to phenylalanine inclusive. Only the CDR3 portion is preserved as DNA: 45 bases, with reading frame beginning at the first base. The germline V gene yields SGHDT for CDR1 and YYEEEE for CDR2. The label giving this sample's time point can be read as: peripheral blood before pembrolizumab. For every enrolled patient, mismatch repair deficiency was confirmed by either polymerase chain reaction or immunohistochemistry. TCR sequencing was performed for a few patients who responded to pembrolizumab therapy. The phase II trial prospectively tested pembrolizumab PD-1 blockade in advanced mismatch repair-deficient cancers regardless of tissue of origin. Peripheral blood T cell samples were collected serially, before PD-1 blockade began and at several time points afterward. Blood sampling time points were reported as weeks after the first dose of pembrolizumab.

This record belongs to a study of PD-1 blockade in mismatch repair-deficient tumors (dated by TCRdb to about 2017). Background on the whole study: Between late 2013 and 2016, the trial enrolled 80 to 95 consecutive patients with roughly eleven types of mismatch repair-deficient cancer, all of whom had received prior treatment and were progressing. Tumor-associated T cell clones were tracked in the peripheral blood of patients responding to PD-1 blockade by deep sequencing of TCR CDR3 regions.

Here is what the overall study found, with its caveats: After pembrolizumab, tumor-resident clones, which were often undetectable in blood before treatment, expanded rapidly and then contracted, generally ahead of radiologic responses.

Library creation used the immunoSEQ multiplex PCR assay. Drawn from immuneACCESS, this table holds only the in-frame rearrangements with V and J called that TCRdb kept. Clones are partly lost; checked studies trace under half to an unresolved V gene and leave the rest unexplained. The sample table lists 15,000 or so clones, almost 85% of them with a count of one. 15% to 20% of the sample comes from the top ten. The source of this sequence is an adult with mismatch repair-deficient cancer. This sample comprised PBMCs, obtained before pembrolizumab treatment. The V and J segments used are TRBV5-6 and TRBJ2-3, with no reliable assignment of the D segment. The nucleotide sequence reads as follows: TGTGCCAGCAGCTTGGACCTGAGCATAACAGATACGCAGTATTTT. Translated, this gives CASSLDLSITDTQYF. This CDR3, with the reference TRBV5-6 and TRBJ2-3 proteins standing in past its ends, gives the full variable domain DAGVTQSPTHLIKTRGQQVTLRCSPKSGHDTVSWYQQALGQGPQFIFQYYEEEERQRGNFPDRFSGHQFPNYSSELNVNALLLGDSALYLCASSLDLSITDTQYFGPGTRLTVL.